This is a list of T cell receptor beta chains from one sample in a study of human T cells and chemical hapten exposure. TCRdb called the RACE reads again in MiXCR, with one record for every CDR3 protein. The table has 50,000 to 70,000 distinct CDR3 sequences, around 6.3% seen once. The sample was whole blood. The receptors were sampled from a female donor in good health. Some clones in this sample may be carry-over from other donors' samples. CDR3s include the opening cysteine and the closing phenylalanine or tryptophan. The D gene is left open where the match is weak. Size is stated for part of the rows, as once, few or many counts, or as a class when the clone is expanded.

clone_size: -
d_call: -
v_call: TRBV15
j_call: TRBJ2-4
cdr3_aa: CATSRVELAKNIQYF
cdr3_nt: TGTGCCACCAGCAGAGTGGAGCTAGCCAAAAACATTCAGTACTTC

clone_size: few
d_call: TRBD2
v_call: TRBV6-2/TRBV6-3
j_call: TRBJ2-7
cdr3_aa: CASSYSGLIPGYEQYF
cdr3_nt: TGTGCCAGCAGTTACTCGGGACTAATCCCGGGCTACGAGCAGTACTTC

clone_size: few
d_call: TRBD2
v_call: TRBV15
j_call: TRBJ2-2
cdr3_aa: CATSRYTSGTGELFF
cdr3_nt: TGTGCCACCAGCAGATATACTAGCGGCACCGGGGAGCTGTTTTTT

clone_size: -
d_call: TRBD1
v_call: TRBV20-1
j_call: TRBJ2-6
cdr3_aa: CSASRDRQSGANVLTF
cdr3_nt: TGCAGTGCTAGCCGGGACAGACAATCTGGGGCCAACGTCCTGACTTTC

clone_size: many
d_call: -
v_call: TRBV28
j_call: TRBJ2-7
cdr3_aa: CASSSPGPYEQYF
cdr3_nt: TGTGCCAGCAGTTCCCCTGGACCCTACGAGCAGTACTTC

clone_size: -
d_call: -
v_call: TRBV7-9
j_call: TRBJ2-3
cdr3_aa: CASSSSAVGGDTQYF
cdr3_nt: TGTGCCAGCAGCTCTAGCGCCGTAGGTGGTGATACGCAGTATTTT

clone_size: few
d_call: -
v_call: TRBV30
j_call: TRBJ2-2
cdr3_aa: CAWSVVAGELFF
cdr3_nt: TGTGCCTGGAGTGTAGTGGCCGGGGAGCTGTTTTTT

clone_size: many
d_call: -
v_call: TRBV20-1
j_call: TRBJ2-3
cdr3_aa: CSAREGASTDTQYF
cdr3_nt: TGCAGTGCTAGAGAGGGGGCTAGCACAGATACGCAGTATTTT

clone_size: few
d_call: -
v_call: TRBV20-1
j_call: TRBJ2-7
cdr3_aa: CSARSFVSYEQYF
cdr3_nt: TGCAGTGCTAGGTCATTCGTCTCCTACGAGCAGTACTTC

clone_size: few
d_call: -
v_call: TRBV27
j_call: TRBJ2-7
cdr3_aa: CASSYSQGGYEQYF
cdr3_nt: TGTGCCAGCAGTTATTCACAGGGAGGGTACGAGCAGTACTTC

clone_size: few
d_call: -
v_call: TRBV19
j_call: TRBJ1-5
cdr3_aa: CASTPLTGHNQPQHF
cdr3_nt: TGTGCCAGTACCCCTTTGACAGGCCACAATCAGCCCCAGCATTTT

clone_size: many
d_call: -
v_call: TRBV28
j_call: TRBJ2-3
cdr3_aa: CASTDGWVAGVTDTQYF
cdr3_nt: TGTGCCAGCACCGATGGATGGGTGGCAGGGGTAACAGATACGCAGTATTTT

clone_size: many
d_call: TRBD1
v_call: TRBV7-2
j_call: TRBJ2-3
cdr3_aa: CASSLVGQVFTDTQYF
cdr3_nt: TGTGCCAGCAGCTTAGTGGGACAGGTTTTCACAGATACGCAGTATTTT

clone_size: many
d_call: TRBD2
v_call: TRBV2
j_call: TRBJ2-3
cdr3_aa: CASSEHSGTRDTQYF
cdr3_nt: TGTGCCAGCAGTGAACATAGCGGGACGAGAGATACGCAGTATTTT

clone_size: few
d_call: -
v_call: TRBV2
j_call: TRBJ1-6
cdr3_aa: CASSEELYSPLHF
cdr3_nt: TGTGCCAGCAGTGAAGAATTGTATTCACCCCTCCACTTT

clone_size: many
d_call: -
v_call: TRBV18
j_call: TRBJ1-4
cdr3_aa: CASSASFGSKLFF
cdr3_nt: TGTGCCAGCTCAGCATCTTTTGGATCAAAACTGTTTTTT

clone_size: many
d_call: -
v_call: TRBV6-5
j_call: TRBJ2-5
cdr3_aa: CASSYSSSQETQYF
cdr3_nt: TGTGCCAGCAGTTACTCATCCAGCCAAGAGACCCAGTACTTC

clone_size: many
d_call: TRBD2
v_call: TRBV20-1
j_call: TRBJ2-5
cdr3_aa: CSARDDGGSETQYF
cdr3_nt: TGCAGTGCTAGAGATGACGGCGGGAGCGAGACCCAGTACTTC

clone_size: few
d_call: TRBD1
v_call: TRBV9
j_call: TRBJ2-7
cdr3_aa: CASSVTGTGPYEQYF
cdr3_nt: TGTGCCAGCAGCGTAACCGGGACAGGGCCCTACGAGCAGTACTTC

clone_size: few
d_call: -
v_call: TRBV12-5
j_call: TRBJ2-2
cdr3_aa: CASGLVPGPESAGELFF
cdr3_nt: TGTGCTAGTGGTTTGGTACCTGGGCCGGAGAGTGCCGGGGAGCTGTTTTTT

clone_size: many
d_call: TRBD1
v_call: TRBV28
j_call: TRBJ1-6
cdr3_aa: CASSFGQVNSPLHF
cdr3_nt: TGTGCCAGCAGTTTCGGACAGGTGAATTCACCCCTCCACTTT

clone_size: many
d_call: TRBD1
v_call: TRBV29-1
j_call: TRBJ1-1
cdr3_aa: CSVATDRGSEAFF
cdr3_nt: TGCAGCGTTGCGACGGACAGGGGATCTGAAGCTTTCTTT

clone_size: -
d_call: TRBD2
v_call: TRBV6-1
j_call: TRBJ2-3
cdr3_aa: CASAPLAGVADTQYF
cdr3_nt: TGTGCCAGCGCTCCATTAGCGGGAGTGGCAGATACGCAGTATTTT

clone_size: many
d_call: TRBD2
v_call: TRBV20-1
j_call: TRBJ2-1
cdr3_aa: CSATQLAGGPGGEQFF
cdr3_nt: TGCAGTGCTACGCAACTAGCGGGAGGGCCCGGGGGTGAGCAGTTCTTC

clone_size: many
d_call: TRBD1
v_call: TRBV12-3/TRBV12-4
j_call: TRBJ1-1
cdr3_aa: CASSGTGKNTEAFF
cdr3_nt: TGTGCCAGCAGTGGGACAGGGAAGAACACTGAAGCTTTCTTT

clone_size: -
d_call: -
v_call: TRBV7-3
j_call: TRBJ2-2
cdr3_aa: CASSLKGTGELFF
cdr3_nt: TGTGCCAGCAGCTTAAAAGGAACCGGGGAGCTGTTTTTT

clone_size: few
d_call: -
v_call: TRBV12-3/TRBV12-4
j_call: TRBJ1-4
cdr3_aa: CASSIQGFEKLFF
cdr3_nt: TGTGCCAGCAGCATACAGGGATTTGAAAAACTGTTTTTT

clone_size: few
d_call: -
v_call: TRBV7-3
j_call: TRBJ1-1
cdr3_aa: CASSLTGPRGVNTEAFF
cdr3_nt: TGTGCCAGCAGCTTAACCGGGCCGAGAGGGGTAAACACTGAAGCTTTCTTT

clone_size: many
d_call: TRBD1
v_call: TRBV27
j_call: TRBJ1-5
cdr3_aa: CASSFLGQGGQPQHF
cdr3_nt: TGTGCCAGCAGTTTTTTGGGACAGGGTGGCCAGCCCCAGCATTTT

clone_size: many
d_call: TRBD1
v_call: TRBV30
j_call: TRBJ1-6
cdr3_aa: CASAVDTGVNSPLHF
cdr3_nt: TGTGCCTCCGCCGTTGATACAGGGGTGAATTCACCCCTCCACTTT

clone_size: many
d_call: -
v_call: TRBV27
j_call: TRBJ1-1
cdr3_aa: CASSSQGGKAFF
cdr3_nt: TGTGCCAGCAGTTCTCAGGGTGGAAAAGCTTTCTTT

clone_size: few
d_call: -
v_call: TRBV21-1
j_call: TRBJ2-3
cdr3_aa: CASSKGRAGDLTDTQYF
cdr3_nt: TGTGCCAGCAGCAAAGGGCGGGCAGGCGACCTCACAGATACGCAGTATTTT

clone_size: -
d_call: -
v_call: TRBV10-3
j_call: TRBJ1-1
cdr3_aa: CAIRRDIIMGTEASF
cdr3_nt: TGTGCCATCAGACGGGACATCATCATGGGGACTGAAGCTTCCTTT

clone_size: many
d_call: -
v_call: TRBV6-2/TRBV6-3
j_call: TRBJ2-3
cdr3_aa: CASSRPGRRSSTDTQYF
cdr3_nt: TGTGCCAGCAGCCGCCCGGGACGCCGTTCTAGCACAGATACGCAGTATTTT

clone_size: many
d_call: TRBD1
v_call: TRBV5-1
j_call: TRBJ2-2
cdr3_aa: CASSLIQHRGISKNTGELFF
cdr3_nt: TGCGCCAGCAGCTTGATTCAACACAGGGGGATTTCCAAGAACACCGGGGAGCTGTTTTTT

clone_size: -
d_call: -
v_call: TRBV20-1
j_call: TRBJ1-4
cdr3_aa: CSAREPGDEKLFF
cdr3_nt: TGCAGTGCTAGAGAACCCGGTGACGAAAAACTGTTTTTT

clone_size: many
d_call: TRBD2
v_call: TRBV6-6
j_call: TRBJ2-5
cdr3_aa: CASSYSKGLAAWETQYF
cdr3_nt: TGTGCCAGCAGTTACTCGAAGGGACTAGCGGCTTGGGAGACCCAGTACTTC

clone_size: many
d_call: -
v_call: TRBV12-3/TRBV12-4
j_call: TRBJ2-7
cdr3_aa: CASSSPSQGRSEQYF
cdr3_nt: TGTGCCAGCAGTTCCCCTTCGCAGGGACGGTCCGAGCAGTACTTC

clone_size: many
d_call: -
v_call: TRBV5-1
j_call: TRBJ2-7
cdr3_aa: CASSLDRGTYEQYF
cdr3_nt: TGCGCCAGCAGCTTGGATCGCGGGACCTACGAGCAGTACTTC

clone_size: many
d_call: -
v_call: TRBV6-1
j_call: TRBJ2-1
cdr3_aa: CASTLARSSYNEQFF
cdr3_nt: TGTGCCAGCACCTTGGCCCGTAGCTCCTACAATGAGCAGTTCTTC

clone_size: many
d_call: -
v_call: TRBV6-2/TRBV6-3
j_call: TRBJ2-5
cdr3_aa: CASSSLEPKETQYF
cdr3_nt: TGTGCCAGCAGCTCCCTTGAGCCGAAAGAGACCCAGTACTTC

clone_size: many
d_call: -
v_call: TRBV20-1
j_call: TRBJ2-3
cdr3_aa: CSAISRDRAGGVSTTDTQYF
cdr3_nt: TGCAGTGCTATAAGCAGGGACCGAGCCGGAGGGGTCTCTACGACAGATACGCAGTATTTT

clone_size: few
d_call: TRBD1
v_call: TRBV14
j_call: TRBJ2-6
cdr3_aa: CASSLMTGLGANVLTF
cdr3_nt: TGTGCCAGCAGCCTCATGACAGGGCTTGGGGCCAACGTCCTGACTTTC

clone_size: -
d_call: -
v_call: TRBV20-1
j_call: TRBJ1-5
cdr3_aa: CSASDRAGSANQPQHF
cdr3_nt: TGCAGTGCTAGCGACCGTGCGGGCTCGGCCAATCAGCCCCAGCATTTT

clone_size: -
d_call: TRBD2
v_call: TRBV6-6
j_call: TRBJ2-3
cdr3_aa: CASSLHQGWTSGMGGTDTQYF
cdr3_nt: TGTGCCAGCAGCCTACATCAAGGCTGGACTAGCGGGATGGGAGGCACAGATACGCAGTATTTT